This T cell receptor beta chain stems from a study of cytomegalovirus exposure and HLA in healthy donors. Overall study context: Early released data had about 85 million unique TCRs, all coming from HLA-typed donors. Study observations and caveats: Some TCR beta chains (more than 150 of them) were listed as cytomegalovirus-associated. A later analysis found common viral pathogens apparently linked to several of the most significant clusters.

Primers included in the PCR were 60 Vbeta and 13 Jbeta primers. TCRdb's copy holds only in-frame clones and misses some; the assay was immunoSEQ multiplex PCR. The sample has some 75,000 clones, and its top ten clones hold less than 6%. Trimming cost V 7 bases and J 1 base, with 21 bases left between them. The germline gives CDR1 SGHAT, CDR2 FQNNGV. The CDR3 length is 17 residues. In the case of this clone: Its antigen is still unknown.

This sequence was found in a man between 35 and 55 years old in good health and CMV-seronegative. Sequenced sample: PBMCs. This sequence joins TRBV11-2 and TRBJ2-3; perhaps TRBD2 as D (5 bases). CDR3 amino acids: CASTYTSEGPRTDTQYF. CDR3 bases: TGTGCCAGCACCTACACCTCCGAGGGCCCCCGCACAGATACGCAGTATTTT.